This entry features one T cell receptor beta chain sequence. Its antigen remains unknown. The sample originates from a study of CD8 T cells in ankylosing spondylitis. General study results and limits: A TCR beta motif made of roughly eight highly homologous variants seemed typical of ankylosing spondylitis blood. Clones linked to the disease showed a CD8+ phenotype. They occurred at relatively low frequencies in peripheral blood.

TCRdb re-analysed the 5' RACE reads in MiXCR, keeping a single row per CDR3 protein. The sample includes 240,000 or so distinct CDR3 sequences, 7.5% to 9% seen only once; the top ten take approximately 6.3%. Trimming took off 0 bases at V and 2 bases at J, with 11 bases between the two ends. CDR1 SGHRS and CDR2 YFSETQ come from the germline V gene. The CDR3 extends over 16 amino acids. This rearrangement joins TRBV5-1 to TRBJ1-4, with unresolved D. Sequencing was carried out using blood, either unsorted or a sorted T cell fraction (not recorded which). This TCR was recovered from a male donor with ankylosing spondylitis or in good health (not recorded which). The CDR3 region has the DNA TGCGCCAGCAGCTTGGCCGGAACAGCTACTAATGAAAAACTGTTTTTT. As protein: CASSLAGTATNEKLFF.